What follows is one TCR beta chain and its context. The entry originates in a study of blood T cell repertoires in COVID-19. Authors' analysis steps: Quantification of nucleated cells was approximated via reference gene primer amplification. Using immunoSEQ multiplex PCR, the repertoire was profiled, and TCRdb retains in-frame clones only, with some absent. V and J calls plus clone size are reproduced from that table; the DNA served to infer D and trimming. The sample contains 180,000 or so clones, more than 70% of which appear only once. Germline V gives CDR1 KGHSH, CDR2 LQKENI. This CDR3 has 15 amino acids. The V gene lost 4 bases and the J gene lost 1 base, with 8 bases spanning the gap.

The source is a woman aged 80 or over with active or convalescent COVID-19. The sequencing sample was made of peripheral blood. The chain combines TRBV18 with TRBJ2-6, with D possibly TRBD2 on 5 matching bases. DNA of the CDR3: TGTGCCAGCTCACATAGAGGGTCTGGGGCCAACGTCCTGACTTTC. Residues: CASSHRGSGANVLTF.